This TCR beta chain was captured by sequencing in a study of T cell changes during pregnancy in multiple sclerosis. The table came from immunoSEQ multiplex PCR; TCRdb's copy has only in-frame clones and leaves some out. The sample gives approximately 61,000 clones, roughly 90% of which show up once; roughly 3.3% is in the top ten. CDR1 SEHNR and CDR2 FQNEAQ come from the germline V gene (reference sequence). J gave up 6 bases and V 5 bases, and 14 bases lay outside the gene matches. The CDR3 extends over 17 amino acids. The gene calls are TRBV7-9 and TRBJ2-1, with 9 positions matching TRBD2. This specimen was peripheral blood, taken in the first trimester of pregnancy. This receptor was identified in a female donor in good health, enrolled as a control in a pregnancy study. The CDR3 nucleotides read TGTGCCAGCAGCCCTAATCGGGCTAGCGGGATGATCAATGAGCAGTTCTTC. Translating gives CASSPNRASGMINEQFF. Variable domain in full (rest from reference TRBV7-9 and TRBJ2-1): DTGVSQNPRHKITKRGQNVTFRCDPISEHNRLYWYRQTLGQGPEFLTYFQNEAQLEKSRLLSDRFSAERPKGSFSTLEIQRTEQGDSAMYLCASSPNRASGMINEQFFGPGTRLTVL.